This record concerns one T cell receptor (beta chain) sequence. Splitting of CD4+ cells produced CD45RA+ naive and CD45RA-negative memory subsets. Assay: immunoSEQ multiplex PCR; the TCRdb copy retains only in-frame clones and omits some. Among 2 million to 2.5 million clones, approximately 93% were seen once, and the ten largest hold 0.39%. These data come from a study of shared clonotypes between healthy human individuals. The CDR3 totals 15 residues. Per germline, CDR1 SGHNT and CDR2 YENEEA. V dropped 7 bases and J dropped 7; count of bases not matched to a gene: 10. This sequence joins TRBV11-3 and TRBJ2-2, with 9 bases identical to TRBD1. This receptor was identified in a man between 18 and 29 years old in good health. Some clones in this sample may be carry-over from other donors' samples. What was sequenced was naive CD4+ T cells from PBMCs. Documented subset: CD45RA+ positively selected. DNA of the CDR3: TGTGCCAGCACCTACAGGGGGCGGTCACACGGGGAGCTGTTTTTT. Protein: CASTYRGRSHGELFF.